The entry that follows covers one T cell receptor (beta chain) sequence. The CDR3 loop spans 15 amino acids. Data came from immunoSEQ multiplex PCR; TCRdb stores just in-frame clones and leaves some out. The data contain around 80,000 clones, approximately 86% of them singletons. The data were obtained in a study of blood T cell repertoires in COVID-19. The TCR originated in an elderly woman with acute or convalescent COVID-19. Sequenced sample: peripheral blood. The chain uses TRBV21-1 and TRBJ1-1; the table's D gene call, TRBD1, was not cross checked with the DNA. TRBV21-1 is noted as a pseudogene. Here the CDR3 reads CATPARDRECTEAFF. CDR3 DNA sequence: TGTGCCACCCCCGCCCGGGACAGGGAATGCACTGAAGCTTTCTTT.